Listed below are T cell receptor beta chains from one sample, sequenced in a study of radiotherapy plus CTLA-4 blockade in lung cancer. Assay: immunoSEQ multiplex PCR; the TCRdb copy retains only in-frame clones and omits some. The table records roughly 78,000 clones, more than 75% of them present only once. This material consisted of peripheral blood, taken from a patient treated with radiotherapy plus ipilimumab. These receptor sequences come from a human donor with non-small cell lung cancer who had a complete response to radiotherapy plus ipilimumab. Both conserved end residues are part of each CDR3. Fields, in order: V gene, J gene, D gene, clone size, CDR3 DNA, CDR3 protein. D genes are given only for firm matches. Part of the rows lack a size; the others show once, few, many or a class for expanded clones.

v_gene: TRBV7-9
j_gene: TRBJ1-2
d_gene: .
abundance: .
CDR3nt: TGTGCCAGCACCTCGCCGGGGGACTATGGCTACACCTTC
CDR3aa: CASTSPGDYGYTF

v_gene: TRBV29-1
j_gene: TRBJ2-6
d_gene: TRBD2
abundance: .
CDR3nt: TGCAGCGTTCTCCCCGGGGGTAGCGGGAGGCTTCAAGGGGCCAACGTCCTGACTTTC
CDR3aa: CSVLPGGSGRLQGANVLTF

v_gene: TRBV7-2
j_gene: TRBJ1-2
d_gene: .
abundance: .
CDR3nt: TGTGCCAGCAGCTTAGAACGGGAGAACTATGGCTACACCTTC
CDR3aa: CASSLERENYGYTF

v_gene: TRBV27
j_gene: TRBJ2-7
d_gene: .
abundance: .
CDR3nt: TGTGCCAGCAGTTCGCGGAACAGGGCGGCTCACGAGCAGTACTTC
CDR3aa: CASSSRNRAAHEQYF

v_gene: TRBV7-2
j_gene: TRBJ2-1
d_gene: .
abundance: .
CDR3nt: TGTGCCAGCACCCGGGGCAATGAGCAGTTCTTC
CDR3aa: CASTRGNEQFF

v_gene: TRBV14
j_gene: TRBJ1-4
d_gene: .
abundance: .
CDR3nt: TGTGCCAGCAGCCAAGGAGGGCCCAGCGAAAAACTGTTTTTT
CDR3aa: CASSQGGPSEKLFF

v_gene: TRBV9
j_gene: TRBJ2-2
d_gene: .
abundance: .
CDR3nt: TGTGCCAGCAGCGCAGCTTTCACCGGGGAGCTGTTTTTT
CDR3aa: CASSAAFTGELFF

v_gene: TRBV30
j_gene: TRBJ2-3
d_gene: .
abundance: .
CDR3nt: TGTGCCTGGAGATTCATGGGGGGGCGCACAGATACGCAGTATTTT
CDR3aa: CAWRFMGGRTDTQYF

v_gene: TRBV30
j_gene: TRBJ1-1
d_gene: .
abundance: .
CDR3nt: TGTGCCTGGAGTGTACGTTTGAACACTGAAGCTTTCTTT
CDR3aa: CAWSVRLNTEAFF

v_gene: TRBV6-5
j_gene: TRBJ2-7
d_gene: .
abundance: .
CDR3nt: TGTGCCAGCAGTTCTCGGGGGCCCTACGAGCAGTACTTC
CDR3aa: CASSSRGPYEQYF

v_gene: TRBV18
j_gene: TRBJ2-7
d_gene: .
abundance: .
CDR3nt: TGTGCCAGCTCACCGTCGTACGGGGTTGAGGACGAGCAGTACTTC
CDR3aa: CASSPSYGVEDEQYF

v_gene: TRBV7-2
j_gene: TRBJ1-1
d_gene: TRBD1
abundance: .
CDR3nt: TGTGCCAGCAGCCCGACAGGGGGCAGGACTGAAGCTTTCTTT
CDR3aa: CASSPTGGRTEAFF

v_gene: TRBV10-3
j_gene: TRBJ1-2
d_gene: TRBD1
abundance: medium-sized
CDR3nt: TGTGCCATCAGGGGGGCTGGGACAGGGGGCCATGGCTACACCTTC
CDR3aa: CAIRGAGTGGHGYTF

v_gene: TRBV2
j_gene: TRBJ1-3
d_gene: .
abundance: .
CDR3nt: TGTGCCAGCAAATTGGGGGGCACTGGAAACACCATATATTTT
CDR3aa: CASKLGGTGNTIYF

v_gene: TRBV28
j_gene: TRBJ2-7
d_gene: .
abundance: .
CDR3nt: TGTGCCAGCAGTTTATTATTGGGGACAACTCTCTACGAGCAGTACTTC
CDR3aa: CASSLLLGTTLYEQYF

v_gene: TRBV7-9
j_gene: TRBJ2-5
d_gene: TRBD2
abundance: .
CDR3nt: TGTGCCAGCAGCCCGCGGACTAGCGGGAGAAGCCAAGAGACCCAGTACTTC
CDR3aa: CASSPRTSGRSQETQYF

v_gene: TRBV10-1
j_gene: TRBJ1-1
d_gene: .
abundance: .
CDR3nt: TGCGCCAGCAGTGAGTCAGGGGGGTTGAACACTGAAGCTTTCTTT
CDR3aa: CASSESGGLNTEAFF

v_gene: TRBV27
j_gene: TRBJ1-3
d_gene: .
abundance: few
CDR3nt: TGTGCCAGCGGGGAAGCTGGAAACACCATATATTTT
CDR3aa: CASGEAGNTIYF

v_gene: TRBV7-2
j_gene: TRBJ1-5
d_gene: .
abundance: .
CDR3nt: TGTGCCAGCAGCCGAACACCCCGGACAGCCTTAAATCAGCCCCAGCATTTT
CDR3aa: CASSRTPRTALNQPQHF

v_gene: TRBV11-2
j_gene: TRBJ1-2
d_gene: .
abundance: .
CDR3nt: TGTGCCAGCAGCTTAGACAGGCTGTCGAACACCTTC
CDR3aa: CASSLDRLSNTF

v_gene: TRBV27
j_gene: TRBJ2-1
d_gene: .
abundance: .
CDR3nt: TGTGCCAGCAGTCCAAGACAGGCGGTACTCTCCTACAATGAGCAGTTCTTC
CDR3aa: CASSPRQAVLSYNEQFF

v_gene: TRBV5-6
j_gene: TRBJ1-2
d_gene: .
abundance: .
CDR3nt: TGTGCCAGCAGCGTAGCGCGGAACCGTGGCTACACCTTC
CDR3aa: CASSVARNRGYTF

v_gene: TRBV25-1
j_gene: TRBJ2-1
d_gene: .
abundance: once
CDR3nt: TGTGCCAGCAGTCCTGGACTACAAAACCGTAACAATGAGCAGTTCTTC
CDR3aa: CASSPGLQNRNNEQFF

v_gene: TRBV7-2
j_gene: TRBJ1-2
d_gene: .
abundance: .
CDR3nt: TGTGCCAGCAGCTTAGACGTAGCCCCGGCGGTTGGCTACACCTTC
CDR3aa: CASSLDVAPAVGYTF

v_gene: TRBV29-1
j_gene: TRBJ2-5
d_gene: TRBD1
abundance: .
CDR3nt: TGCAGCGTCGAAGGGGGACAGGGGCAAGAGACCCAGTACTTC
CDR3aa: CSVEGGQGQETQYF

v_gene: TRBV5-4
j_gene: TRBJ1-4
d_gene: .
abundance: .
CDR3nt: TGTGCCAGCAGCTTGGTTGGCAGGAACGAAAAACTGTTTTTT
CDR3aa: CASSLVGRNEKLFF

v_gene: TRBV7-9
j_gene: TRBJ1-2
d_gene: TRBD1
abundance: few
CDR3nt: TGTGCCAGCAGCTTCCCGGGACAGGGGATATATGGCTACACCTTC
CDR3aa: CASSFPGQGIYGYTF

v_gene: TRBV7-9
j_gene: TRBJ1-1
d_gene: .
abundance: .
CDR3nt: TGTGCCAGCAGCTTAGAAGAGGGTAGGGGAGCTTTCTTT
CDR3aa: CASSLEEGRGAFF

v_gene: TRBV6-5
j_gene: TRBJ1-5
d_gene: .
abundance: .
CDR3nt: TGTGCCAGCAGTTTGGATAGCAATCAGCCCCAGCATTTT
CDR3aa: CASSLDSNQPQHF

v_gene: TRBV19
j_gene: TRBJ2-2
d_gene: .
abundance: .
CDR3nt: TGTGCCAGCCGAAAGACAGGGACTAGGACCGGGGAGCTGTTTTTT
CDR3aa: CASRKTGTRTGELFF

v_gene: TRBV18
j_gene: TRBJ1-3
d_gene: .
abundance: .
CDR3nt: TGTGCCAGCTCACCGGGGATTAGTGGAAACACCATATATTTT
CDR3aa: CASSPGISGNTIYF

v_gene: TRBV10-2
j_gene: TRBJ1-2
d_gene: .
abundance: .
CDR3nt: TGCGCCAGCAACCCTCAGGGGTTTTATGGCTACACCTTC
CDR3aa: CASNPQGFYGYTF

v_gene: TRBV7-2
j_gene: TRBJ1-1
d_gene: .
abundance: medium-sized
CDR3nt: TGTGCCAGCAGCCCCTTGGGGCCCTTGAACACTGAAGCTTTCTTT
CDR3aa: CASSPLGPLNTEAFF

v_gene: TRBV6-4
j_gene: TRBJ2-6
d_gene: TRBD1
abundance: .
CDR3nt: TGTGCCAGCAGCGACGCCATAGACAGGGCCGGGGCCAACGTCCTGACTTTC
CDR3aa: CASSDAIDRAGANVLTF

v_gene: TRBV2
j_gene: TRBJ1-4
d_gene: .
abundance: .
CDR3nt: TGTGCCAGCAGGGACGGGAATGAAAAACTGTTTTTT
CDR3aa: CASRDGNEKLFF

v_gene: TRBV10-3
j_gene: TRBJ1-5
d_gene: .
abundance: once
CDR3nt: TGTGCCATCAGTGTGGCGGGTAGCAATCAGCCCCAGCATTTT
CDR3aa: CAISVAGSNQPQHF